This TCR beta chain was retrieved from a study of blood T cell repertoires in COVID-19. About the study: Samples representing acute and convalescent COVID-19 were sourced from the United States, Italy and Spain. Nucleic acid was either cDNA or gDNA, and it came from T cells, B-cell-depleted T cells, or PBMCs.

V lost 4 bases to trimming and J lost 8 bases, with 14 bases between them. This CDR3 region has 14 residues. The germline V gene has CDR1 MNHEY and CDR2 SVGAGI. Enrollment of patients from Seattle took place during active infection, with longitudinal follow-up. Original data processing: Scientists estimated how many nucleated cells there were by amplifying reference gene primers. Measured with immunoSEQ multiplex PCR; TCRdb has only the in-frame clones, and not every one. V, J and clone size are taken as reported in that table, and D and trimming were inferred from the DNA itself. The sample carries over 90,000 clones, 81% recorded once.

Sequenced: peripheral blood. The chain recombines TRBV6-5 with TRBJ1-4; tentative D call: TRBD1 (6 bases). The receptor was derived from a man older than 75 with COVID-19, enrolled during active disease. The CDR3 DNA follows: TGTGCCAGCAGTTCCCAGGGGAGGGCGGAAAAACTGTTTTTT. As protein: CASSSQGRAEKLFF.